Included here is one T cell receptor beta chain sequence, with context. Original data processing: It was from reference gene primer amplification that nucleated cell counts were estimated. Libraries were prepared by immunoSEQ multiplex PCR; TCRdb keeps only in-frame clonotypes and omits some of them. V, J and clone size derive from that table, while D and trimming were established from the DNA sequence. Found here are about 58,000 clones, over 75% of them singletons; the top ten hold more than 13%. The V end was cut by 1 base, the J end by 11 bases, with 13 bases between. The germline V gene encodes CDR1 MNHNS and CDR2 SASEGT. This CDR3 comprises 13 residues. These data belong to a study of blood T cell repertoires in COVID-19. Study details: The United States, Italy and Spain supplied acute and convalescent COVID-19 samples. In each case, the material was cDNA or gDNA derived from T cells, B-cell-depleted T cells, or PBMCs.

This sequence joins TRBV6-1 and TRBJ2-3; the D gene is possibly TRBD2 (5 bases). The sequenced sample was peripheral blood. This receptor was identified in a woman aged 60-75 years with active COVID-19. Here the CDR3 reads CASSEESPREQYF. In DNA, the CDR3 is TGTGCCAGCAGTGAAGAAAGTCCGAGGGAGCAGTATTTT.